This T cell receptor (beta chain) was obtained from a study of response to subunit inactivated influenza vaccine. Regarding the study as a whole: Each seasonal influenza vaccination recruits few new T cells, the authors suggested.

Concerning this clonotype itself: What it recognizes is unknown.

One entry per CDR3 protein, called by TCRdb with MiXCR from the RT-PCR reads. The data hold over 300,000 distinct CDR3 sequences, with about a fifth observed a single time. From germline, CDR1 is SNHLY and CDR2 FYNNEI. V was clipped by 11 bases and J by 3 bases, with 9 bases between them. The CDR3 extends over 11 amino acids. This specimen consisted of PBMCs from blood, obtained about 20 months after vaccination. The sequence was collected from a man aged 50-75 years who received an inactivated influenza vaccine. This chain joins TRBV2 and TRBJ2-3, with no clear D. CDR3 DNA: TGTGCCGGAAAGGTGACAGATACGCAGTATTTT. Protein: CAGKVTDTQYF. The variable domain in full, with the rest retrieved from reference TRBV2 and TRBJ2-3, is EPEVTQTPSHQVTQMGQEVILRCVPISNHLYFYWYRQILGQKVEFLVSFYNNEISEKSEIFDDQFSVERPDGSNFTLKIRSTKLEDSAMYFCAGKVTDTQYFGPGTRLTVL.